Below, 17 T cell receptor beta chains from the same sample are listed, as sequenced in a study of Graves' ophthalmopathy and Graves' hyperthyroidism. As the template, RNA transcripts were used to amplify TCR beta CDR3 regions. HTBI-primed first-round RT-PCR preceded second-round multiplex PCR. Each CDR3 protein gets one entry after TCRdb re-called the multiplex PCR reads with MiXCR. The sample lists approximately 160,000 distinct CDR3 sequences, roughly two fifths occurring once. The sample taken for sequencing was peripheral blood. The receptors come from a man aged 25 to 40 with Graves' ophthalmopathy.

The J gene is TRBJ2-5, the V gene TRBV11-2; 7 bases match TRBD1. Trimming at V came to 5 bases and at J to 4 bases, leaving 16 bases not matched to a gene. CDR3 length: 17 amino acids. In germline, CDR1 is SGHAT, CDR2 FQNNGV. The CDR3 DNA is TGTGCCAGCAGCCTAAGACGAGGGGGCGATGGAGGAGAGACCCAGTACTTC. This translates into CASSLRRGGDGGETQYF.

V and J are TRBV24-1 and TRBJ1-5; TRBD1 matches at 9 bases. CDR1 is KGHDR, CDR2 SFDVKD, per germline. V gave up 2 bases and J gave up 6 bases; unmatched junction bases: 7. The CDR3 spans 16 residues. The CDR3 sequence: CATSDSDRGRSQPQHF. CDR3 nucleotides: TGTGCCACCAGTGATTCGGACAGGGGAAGGAGTCAGCCCCAGCATTTT.

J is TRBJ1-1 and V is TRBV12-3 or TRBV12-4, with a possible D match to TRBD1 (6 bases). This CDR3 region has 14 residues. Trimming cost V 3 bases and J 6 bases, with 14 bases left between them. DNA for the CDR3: TGTGCCAGCAGTTTGGGGGGGGCGCCGGCTGAAGCTTTCTTT. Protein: CASSLGGAPAEAFF.

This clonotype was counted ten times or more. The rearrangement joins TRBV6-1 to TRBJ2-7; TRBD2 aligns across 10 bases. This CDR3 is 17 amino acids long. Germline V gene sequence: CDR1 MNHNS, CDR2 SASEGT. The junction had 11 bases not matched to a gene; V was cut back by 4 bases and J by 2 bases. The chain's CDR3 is CASSVILSSGSTYEQYF. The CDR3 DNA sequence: TGTGCCAGCAGTGTAATACTCTCTAGCGGGAGTACCTACGAGCAGTACTTC.

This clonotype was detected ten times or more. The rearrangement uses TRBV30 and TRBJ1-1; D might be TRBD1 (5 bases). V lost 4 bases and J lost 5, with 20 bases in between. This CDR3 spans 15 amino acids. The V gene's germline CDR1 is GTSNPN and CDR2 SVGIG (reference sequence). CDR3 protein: CAWKARVGVATEAFF. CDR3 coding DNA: TGTGCCTGGAAAGCCAGGGTCGGGGTGGCAACTGAAGCTTTCTTT.

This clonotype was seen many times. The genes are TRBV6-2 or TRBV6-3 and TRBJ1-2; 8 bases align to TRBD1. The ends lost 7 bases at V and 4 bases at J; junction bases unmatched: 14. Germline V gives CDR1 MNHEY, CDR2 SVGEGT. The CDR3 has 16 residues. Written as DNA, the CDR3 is TGTGCCAGCACCCTACTACCCGGACAGGGTCCCTATGGCTACACCTTC. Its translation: CASTLLPGQGPYGYTF.

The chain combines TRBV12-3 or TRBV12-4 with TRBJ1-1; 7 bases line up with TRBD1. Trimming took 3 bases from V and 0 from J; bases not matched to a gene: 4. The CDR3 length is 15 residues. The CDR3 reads CASSFLGTVNTEAFF. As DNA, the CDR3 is TGTGCCAGCAGTTTTTTAGGGACAGTGAACACTGAAGCTTTCTTT.

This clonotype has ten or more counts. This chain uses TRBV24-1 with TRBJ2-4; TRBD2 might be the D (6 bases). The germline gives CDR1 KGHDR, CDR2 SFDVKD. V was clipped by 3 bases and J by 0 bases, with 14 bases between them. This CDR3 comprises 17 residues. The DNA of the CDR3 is TGTGCCACCAGTGATCCCGGGGCGGGACTAGCCAAAAACATTCAGTACTTC. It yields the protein CATSDPGAGLAKNIQYF.

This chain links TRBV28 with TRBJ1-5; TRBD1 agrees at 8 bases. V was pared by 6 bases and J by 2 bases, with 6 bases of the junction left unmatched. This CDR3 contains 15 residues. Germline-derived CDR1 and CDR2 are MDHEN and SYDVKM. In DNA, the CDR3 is TGTGCCAGCAGACCGACAGGGGACGGCAATCAGCCCCAGCATTTT. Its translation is CASRPTGDGNQPQHF.

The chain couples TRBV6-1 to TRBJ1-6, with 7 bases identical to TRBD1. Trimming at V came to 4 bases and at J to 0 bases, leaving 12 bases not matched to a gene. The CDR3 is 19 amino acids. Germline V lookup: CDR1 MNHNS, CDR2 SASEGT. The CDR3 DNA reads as TGTGCCAGCAGTGCCCTGGGGAAGACAGGGAGCTCCTATAATTCACCCCTCCACTTT. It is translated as CASSALGKTGSSYNSPLHF.

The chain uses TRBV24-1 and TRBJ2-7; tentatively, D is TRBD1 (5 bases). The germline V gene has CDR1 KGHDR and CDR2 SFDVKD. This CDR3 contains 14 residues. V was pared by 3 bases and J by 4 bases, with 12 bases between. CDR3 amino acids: CATSDSQRQYEQYF. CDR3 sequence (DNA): TGTGCCACCAGTGATAGCCAGAGACAGTACGAGCAGTACTTC.

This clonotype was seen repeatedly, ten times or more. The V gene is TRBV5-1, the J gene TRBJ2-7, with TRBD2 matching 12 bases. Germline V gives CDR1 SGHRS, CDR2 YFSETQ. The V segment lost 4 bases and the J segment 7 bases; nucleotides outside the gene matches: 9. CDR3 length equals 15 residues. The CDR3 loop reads CASSLRTSGISEQYF. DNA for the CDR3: TGCGCCAGCAGCCTAAGGACTAGCGGGATTAGTGAGCAGTACTTC.

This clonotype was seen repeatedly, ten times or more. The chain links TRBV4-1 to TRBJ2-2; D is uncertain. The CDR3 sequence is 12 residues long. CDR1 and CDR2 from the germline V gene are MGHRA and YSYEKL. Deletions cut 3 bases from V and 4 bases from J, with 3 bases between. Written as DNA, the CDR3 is TGCGCCAGCAGCCACGGCACCGGGGAGCTGTTTTTT. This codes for CASSHGTGELFF.

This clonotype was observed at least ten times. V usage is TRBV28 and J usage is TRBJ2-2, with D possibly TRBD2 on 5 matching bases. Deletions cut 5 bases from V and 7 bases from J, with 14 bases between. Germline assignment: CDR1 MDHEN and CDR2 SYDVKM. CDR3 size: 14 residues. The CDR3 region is CASSPDSSGGELFF. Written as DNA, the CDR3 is TGTGCCAGCAGTCCGGACTCGTCCGGCGGGGAGCTGTTTTTT.

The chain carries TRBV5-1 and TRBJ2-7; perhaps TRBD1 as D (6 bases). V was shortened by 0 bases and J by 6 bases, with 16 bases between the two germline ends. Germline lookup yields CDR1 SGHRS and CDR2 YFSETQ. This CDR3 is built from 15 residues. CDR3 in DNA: TGCGCCAGCAGCTTGGAACAGGGTGTGACGGTCGAGCAGTACTTC. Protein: CASSLEQGVTVEQYF.

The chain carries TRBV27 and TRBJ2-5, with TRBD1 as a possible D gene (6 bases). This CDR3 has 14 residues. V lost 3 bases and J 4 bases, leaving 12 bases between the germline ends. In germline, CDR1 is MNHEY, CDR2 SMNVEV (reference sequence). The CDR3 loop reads CASSFLGQSETQYF. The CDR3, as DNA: TGTGCCAGCAGTTTCCTTGGACAGTCAGAGACCCAGTACTTC.

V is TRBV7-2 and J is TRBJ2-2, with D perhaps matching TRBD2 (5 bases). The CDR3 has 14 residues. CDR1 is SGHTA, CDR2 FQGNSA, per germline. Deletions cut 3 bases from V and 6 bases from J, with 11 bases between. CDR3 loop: CASSFSGVPGELFF. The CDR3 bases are TGTGCCAGCAGCTTTTCCGGGGTCCCCGGGGAGCTGTTTTTT.